This is a list of T cell receptor beta chains from one sample in a study of cytomegalovirus exposure and HLA in healthy donors. The assay was immunoSEQ multiplex PCR, and TCRdb's table has in-frame clones only and misses some. This table has around 150,000 clones, approximately 73% appearing once. Sequenced sample: PBMCs. The source of these receptors is a man aged 45-60 years in good health and CMV-seronegative. CDR3s include the opening cysteine and the closing phenylalanine or tryptophan. A D gene is named only where the DNA matches it firmly. Size tells how often a clone was seen (once, few, many) or the class of an expanded clone, and some rows leave it out.

abundance: few
d_gene: TRBD1
j_gene: TRBJ1-2
v_gene: TRBV27
CDR3aa: CASSPSSGTGLQGYTF
CDR3nt: TGTGCCAGCAGTCCGTCCTCCGGGACAGGACTACAAGGCTACACCTTC

abundance: NA
d_gene: NA
j_gene: TRBJ2-1
v_gene: TRBV9
CDR3aa: CASSVATRVGMDEQFF
CDR3nt: TGTGCCAGCAGCGTAGCTACCAGGGTCGGTATGGATGAGCAGTTCTTC

abundance: NA
d_gene: TRBD1
j_gene: TRBJ1-1
v_gene: TRBV28
CDR3aa: CASSPGQGMNTEAFF
CDR3nt: TGTGCCAGCAGTCCTGGACAGGGAATGAACACTGAAGCTTTCTTT

abundance: few
d_gene: NA
j_gene: TRBJ1-5
v_gene: TRBV19
CDR3aa: CASSASGVGNQPQHF
CDR3nt: TGTGCCAGTAGTGCTAGCGGCGTAGGCAATCAGCCCCAGCATTTT

abundance: NA
d_gene: TRBD1
j_gene: TRBJ1-2
v_gene: TRBV28
CDR3aa: CASSLPGGGYTF
CDR3nt: TGTGCCAGCAGTCTCCCAGGGGGCGGCTACACCTTC

abundance: NA
d_gene: NA
j_gene: TRBJ2-7
v_gene: TRBV7-9
CDR3aa: CASSLGPGGNYEQYF
CDR3nt: TGTGCCAGCAGCTTAGGGCCAGGGGGGAACTACGAGCAGTACTTC

abundance: once
d_gene: TRBD2
j_gene: TRBJ2-2
v_gene: TRBV7-2
CDR3aa: CASSLGRGGNRELFF
CDR3nt: TGTGCCAGCAGCTTAGGGCGGGGGGGCAACCGGGAGCTGTTTTTT

abundance: NA
d_gene: TRBD1
j_gene: TRBJ1-5
v_gene: TRBV11-2
CDR3aa: CASSLGTGGLNQPQHF
CDR3nt: TGTGCCAGCAGCTTAGGGACAGGGGGACTCAATCAGCCCCAGCATTTT

abundance: NA
d_gene: TRBD1
j_gene: TRBJ1-6
v_gene: TRBV27
CDR3aa: CASSSLDRASPLHF
CDR3nt: TGTGCCAGCAGTTCCCTAGACAGGGCCTCACCCCTCCACTTT

abundance: few
d_gene: NA
j_gene: TRBJ2-7
v_gene: TRBV11-2
CDR3aa: CASSSGTTYEQYF
CDR3nt: TGTGCCAGCAGTTCCGGGACAACATACGAGCAGTACTTC

abundance: NA
d_gene: NA
j_gene: TRBJ2-7
v_gene: TRBV11-2
CDR3aa: CASQKMDSSYEQYF
CDR3nt: TGTGCCAGTCAAAAAATGGACAGCTCCTACGAGCAGTACTTC

abundance: NA
d_gene: NA
j_gene: TRBJ2-1
v_gene: TRBV4-1
CDR3aa: CASSKLGWADNEQFF
CDR3nt: TGCGCCAGCAGCAAGCTGGGTTGGGCAGACAATGAGCAGTTCTTC

abundance: few
d_gene: TRBD2
j_gene: TRBJ2-7
v_gene: TRBV7-2
CDR3aa: CASSLSSSGVAYEQYF
CDR3nt: TGTGCCAGCAGCTTATCCTCTAGCGGGGTAGCCTACGAGCAGTACTTC

abundance: NA
d_gene: TRBD1
j_gene: TRBJ1-6
v_gene: TRBV6-5
CDR3aa: CASRPGQGVSPLHF
CDR3nt: TGTGCCAGCAGGCCGGGACAGGGAGTTTCACCCCTCCACTTT

abundance: NA
d_gene: NA
j_gene: TRBJ1-3
v_gene: TRBV6-1
CDR3aa: CASSPTGMTGNTIYF
CDR3nt: TGTGCCAGCAGTCCCACAGGGATGACTGGAAACACCATATATTTT

abundance: few
d_gene: NA
j_gene: TRBJ2-2
v_gene: TRBV5-5
CDR3aa: CASSLVVWGRSTGELFF
CDR3nt: TGTGCCAGCAGCTTGGTAGTCTGGGGCAGATCCACCGGGGAGCTGTTTTTT

abundance: NA
d_gene: NA
j_gene: TRBJ1-2
v_gene: TRBV29-1
CDR3aa: CSVSSGGGDYGYTF
CDR3nt: TGCAGCGTCTCCTCCGGGGGGGGCGACTATGGCTACACCTTC

abundance: NA
d_gene: NA
j_gene: TRBJ2-7
v_gene: TRBV12-5
CDR3aa: CASGLVQQGSYEQYF
CDR3nt: TGTGCTAGTGGTTTGGTACAACAGGGTTCCTACGAGCAGTACTTC

abundance: NA
d_gene: TRBD1
j_gene: TRBJ1-2
v_gene: TRBV28
CDR3aa: CASTRTGTYGYTF
CDR3nt: TGTGCCAGCACGCGGACAGGGACCTATGGCTACACCTTC

abundance: once
d_gene: TRBD1
j_gene: TRBJ2-3
v_gene: TRBV11-2
CDR3aa: CASSYSGTGGPTDTQYF
CDR3nt: TGTGCCAGCAGCTATAGCGGGACAGGGGGCCCCACAGATACGCAGTATTTT

abundance: NA
d_gene: TRBD1
j_gene: TRBJ1-1
v_gene: TRBV6-1
CDR3aa: CASSGTGIWPEAFF
CDR3nt: TGTGCCAGCAGTGGGACAGGTATTTGGCCTGAAGCTTTCTTT

abundance: NA
d_gene: TRBD1
j_gene: TRBJ1-5
v_gene: TRBV2
CDR3aa: CASRGTGLSNQPQHF
CDR3nt: TGTGCCAGCAGGGGGACAGGCCTTAGCAATCAGCCCCAGCATTTT

abundance: NA
d_gene: TRBD1
j_gene: TRBJ1-3
v_gene: TRBV19
CDR3aa: CASSIDAGGGNTIYF
CDR3nt: TGTGCCAGTAGTATCGATGCAGGGGGAGGAAACACCATATATTTT

abundance: NA
d_gene: TRBD2
j_gene: TRBJ2-3
v_gene: TRBV7-2
CDR3aa: CASSLGAGGPGDTQYF
CDR3nt: TGTGCCAGCAGCTTAGGAGCGGGGGGGCCGGGGGATACGCAGTATTTT

abundance: NA
d_gene: TRBD1
j_gene: TRBJ1-1
v_gene: TRBV29-1
CDR3aa: CSARDRGQAEAFF
CDR3nt: TGCAGCGCAAGGGACAGGGGGCAGGCTGAAGCCTTCTTT

abundance: few
d_gene: NA
j_gene: TRBJ1-5
v_gene: TRBV28
CDR3aa: CASRYSNQPQHF
CDR3nt: TGTGCCAGCAGGTATAGCAATCAGCCCCAGCATTTT

abundance: NA
d_gene: TRBD1
j_gene: TRBJ2-7
v_gene: TRBV7-2
CDR3aa: CASSLGTGGGEQYF
CDR3nt: TGTGCCAGCAGCTTAGGGACAGGGGGTGGCGAGCAGTACTTC

abundance: NA
d_gene: TRBD1
j_gene: TRBJ2-2
v_gene: TRBV25-1
CDR3aa: CASRATGGGGGELFF
CDR3nt: TGTGCCAGCCGTGCTACAGGGGGCGGGGGCGGGGAGCTGTTTTTT

abundance: NA
d_gene: TRBD1
j_gene: TRBJ1-1
v_gene: TRBV11-2
CDR3aa: CASSFSRGHTEAFF
CDR3nt: TGTGCCAGCAGCTTCAGCAGGGGGCACACTGAAGCTTTCTTT